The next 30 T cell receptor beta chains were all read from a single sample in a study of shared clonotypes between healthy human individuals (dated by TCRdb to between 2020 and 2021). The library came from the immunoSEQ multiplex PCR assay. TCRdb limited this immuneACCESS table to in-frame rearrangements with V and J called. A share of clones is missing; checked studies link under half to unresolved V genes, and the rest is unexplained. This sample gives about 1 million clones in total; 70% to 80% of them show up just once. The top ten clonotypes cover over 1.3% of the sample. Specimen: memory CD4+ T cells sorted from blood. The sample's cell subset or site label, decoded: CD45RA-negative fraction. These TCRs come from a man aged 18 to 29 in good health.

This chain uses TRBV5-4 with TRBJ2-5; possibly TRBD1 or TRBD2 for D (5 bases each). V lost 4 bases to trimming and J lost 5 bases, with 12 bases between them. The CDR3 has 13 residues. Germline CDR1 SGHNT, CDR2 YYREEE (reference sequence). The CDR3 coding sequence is TGTGCCAGCAGCCGGGACCCTGCTGAGACCCAGTACTTC. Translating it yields CASSRDPAETQYF.

For the CDR3, the DNA is TGTGCCAGCAGCTTATGGTCAGGGGGGAACACTGAAGCTTTCTTT. Its translation: CASSLWSGGNTEAFF. V usage is TRBV7-9 and J usage is TRBJ1-1, with TRBD1 matching over 7 bases. CDR3 length equals 15 residues. Germline V gene lookup returns CDR1 SEHNR and CDR2 FQNEAQ (reference sequence). J gave up 1 base and V 2 bases, and 4 bases lay outside the gene matches.

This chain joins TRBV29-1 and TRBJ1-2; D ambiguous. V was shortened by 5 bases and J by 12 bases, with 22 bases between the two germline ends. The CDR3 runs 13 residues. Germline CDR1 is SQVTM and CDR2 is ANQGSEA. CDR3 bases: TGCAGCGTTAGCGTTGACCTTTCTTCCCCCAACACCTTC. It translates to CSVSVDLSSPNTF.

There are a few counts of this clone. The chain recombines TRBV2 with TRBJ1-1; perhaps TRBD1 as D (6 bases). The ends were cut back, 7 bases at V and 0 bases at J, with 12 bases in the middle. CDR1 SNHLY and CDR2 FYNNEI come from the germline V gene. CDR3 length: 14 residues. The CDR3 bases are TGTGCCAGCATGAGGGGGGGCATGAACACTGAAGCTTTCTTT. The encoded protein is CASMRGGMNTEAFF.

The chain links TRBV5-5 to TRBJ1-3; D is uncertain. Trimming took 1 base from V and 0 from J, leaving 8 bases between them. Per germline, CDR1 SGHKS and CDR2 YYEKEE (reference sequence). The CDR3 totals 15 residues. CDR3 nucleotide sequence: TGTGCCAGCAGCTTGACGGCCGTCTCTGGAAACACCATATATTTT. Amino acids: CASSLTAVSGNTIYF.

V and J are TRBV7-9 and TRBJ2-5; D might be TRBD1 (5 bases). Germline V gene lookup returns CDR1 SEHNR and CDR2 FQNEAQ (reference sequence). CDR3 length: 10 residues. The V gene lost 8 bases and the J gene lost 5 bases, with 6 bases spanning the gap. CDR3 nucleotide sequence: TGTGCCAGCGGGGCCGAGACCCAGTACTTC. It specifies CASGAETQYF.

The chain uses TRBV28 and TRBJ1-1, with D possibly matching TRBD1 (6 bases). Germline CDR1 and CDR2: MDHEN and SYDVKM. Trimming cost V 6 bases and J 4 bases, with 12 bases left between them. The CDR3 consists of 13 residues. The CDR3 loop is CASSRGGSTEAFF. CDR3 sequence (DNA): TGTGCCAGCAGCAGGGGAGGGAGCACTGAAGCTTTCTTT.

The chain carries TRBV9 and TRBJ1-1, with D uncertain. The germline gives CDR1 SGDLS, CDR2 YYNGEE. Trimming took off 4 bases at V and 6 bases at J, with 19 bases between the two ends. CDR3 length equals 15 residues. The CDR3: CASSWNSQPGSEAFF. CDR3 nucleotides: TGTGCCAGCAGCTGGAACAGCCAGCCGGGGTCTGAAGCTTTCTTT.

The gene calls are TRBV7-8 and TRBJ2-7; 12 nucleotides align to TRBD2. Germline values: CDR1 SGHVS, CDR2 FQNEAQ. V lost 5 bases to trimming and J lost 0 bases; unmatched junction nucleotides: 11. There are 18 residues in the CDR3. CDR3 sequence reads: CASSPRTSGTTDSYEQYF. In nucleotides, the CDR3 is TGTGCCAGCAGCCCTCGGACTAGCGGGACTACCGACTCCTACGAGCAGTACTTC.

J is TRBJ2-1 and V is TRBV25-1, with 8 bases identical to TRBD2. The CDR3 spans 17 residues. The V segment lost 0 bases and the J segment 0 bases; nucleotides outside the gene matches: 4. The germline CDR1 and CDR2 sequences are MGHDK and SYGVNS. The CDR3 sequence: CASSEYGSGNSYNEQFF. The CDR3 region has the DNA TGTGCCAGCAGTGAATATGGTAGCGGGAACTCCTACAATGAGCAGTTCTTC.

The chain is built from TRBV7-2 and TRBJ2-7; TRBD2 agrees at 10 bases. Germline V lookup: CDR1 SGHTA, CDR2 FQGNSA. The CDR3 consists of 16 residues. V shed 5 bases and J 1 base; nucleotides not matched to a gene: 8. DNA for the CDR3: TGTGCCAGCAGCCCCAAAGGTAGCGGGAGGTCCTACGAGCAGTACTTC. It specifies CASSPKGSGRSYEQYF.

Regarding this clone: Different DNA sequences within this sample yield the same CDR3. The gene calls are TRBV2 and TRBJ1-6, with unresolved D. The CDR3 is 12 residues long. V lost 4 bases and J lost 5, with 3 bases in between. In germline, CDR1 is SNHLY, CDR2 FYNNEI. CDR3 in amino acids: CASSGNNSPLHF. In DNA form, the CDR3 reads TGTGCCAGCAGTGGGAATAATTCACCCCTCCACTTT.

The CDR3 loop reads CASSFQGHTGELFF. The CDR3 nucleotides read TGTGCCAGCAGTTTCCAGGGCCACACCGGGGAGCTGTTTTTT. V usage is TRBV27 and J usage is TRBJ2-2; TRBD1 might be the D (5 bases). Germline CDR1 is MNHEY and CDR2 is SMNVEV (reference sequence). The CDR3 is 14 amino acids. The V and J ends lost 3 bases and 3 bases respectively, with 8 bases between them.

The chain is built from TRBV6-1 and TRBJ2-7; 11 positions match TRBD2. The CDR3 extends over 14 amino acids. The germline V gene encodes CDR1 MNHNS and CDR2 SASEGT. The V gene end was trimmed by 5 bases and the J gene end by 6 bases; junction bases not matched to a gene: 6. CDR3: CASSRLAGRLEQYF. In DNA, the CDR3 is TGTGCCAGCAGTAGACTAGCGGGAAGGCTCGAGCAGTACTTC.

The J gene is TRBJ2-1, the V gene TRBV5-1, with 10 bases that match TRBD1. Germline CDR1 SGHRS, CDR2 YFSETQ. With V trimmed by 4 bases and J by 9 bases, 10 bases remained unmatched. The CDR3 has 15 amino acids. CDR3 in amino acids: CASSLPGTGESEQFF. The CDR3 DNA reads TGCGCCAGCAGCCTACCCGGGACAGGGGAGTCTGAGCAGTTCTTC.

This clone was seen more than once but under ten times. The CDR3 spells CSAKGGFRAFF. CDR3 DNA: TGCAGTGCTAAGGGGGGCTTTCGAGCTTTCTTT. V usage is TRBV20-1 and J usage is TRBJ1-1; tentative D call: TRBD1 (6 bases). The CDR3 runs 11 residues. Germline CDR1 reads DFQATT; CDR2 reads SNEGSKA (reference sequence). With 4 bases removed from V and 10 bases from J, the gap between germline ends came to 13 bases.

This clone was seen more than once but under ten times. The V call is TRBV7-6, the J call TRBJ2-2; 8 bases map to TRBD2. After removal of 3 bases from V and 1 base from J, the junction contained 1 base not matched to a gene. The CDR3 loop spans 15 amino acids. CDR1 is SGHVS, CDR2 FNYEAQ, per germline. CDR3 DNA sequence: TGTGCCAGCAGCTTCGGGAGGGGGAACACCGGGGAGCTGTTTTTT. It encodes CASSFGRGNTGELFF. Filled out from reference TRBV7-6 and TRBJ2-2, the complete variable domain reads GAGVSQSPRYKVTKRGQDVALRCDPISGHVSLYWYRQALGQGPEFLTYFNYEAQQDKSGLPNDRFSAERPEGSISTLTIQRTEQRDSAMYRCASSFGRGNTGELFFGEGSRLTVL.

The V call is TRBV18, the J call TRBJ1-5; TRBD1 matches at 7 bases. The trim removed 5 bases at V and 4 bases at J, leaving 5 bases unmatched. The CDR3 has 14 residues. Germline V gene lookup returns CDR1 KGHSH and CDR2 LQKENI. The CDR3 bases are TGTGCCAGCTCATTGGGACAGACTAATCAGCCCCAGCATTTT. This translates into CASSLGQTNQPQHF.

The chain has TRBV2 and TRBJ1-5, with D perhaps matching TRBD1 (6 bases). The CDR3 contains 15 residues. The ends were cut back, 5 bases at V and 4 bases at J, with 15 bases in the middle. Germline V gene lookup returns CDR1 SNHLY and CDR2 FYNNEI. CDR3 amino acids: CASSPRAGENQPQHF. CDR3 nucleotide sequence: TGTGCCAGCAGTCCGAGGGCAGGGGAGAATCAGCCCCAGCATTTT.

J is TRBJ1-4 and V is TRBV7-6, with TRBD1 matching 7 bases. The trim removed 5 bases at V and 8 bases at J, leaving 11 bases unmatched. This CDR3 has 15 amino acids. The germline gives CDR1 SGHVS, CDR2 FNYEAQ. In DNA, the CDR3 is TGTGCCAGCAGCCCGAACACAGGGGAGTACGAAAAACTGTTTTTT. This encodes CASSPNTGEYEKLFF. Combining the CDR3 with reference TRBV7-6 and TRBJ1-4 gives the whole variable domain GAGVSQSPRYKVTKRGQDVALRCDPISGHVSLYWYRQALGQGPEFLTYFNYEAQQDKSGLPNDRFSAERPEGSISTLTIQRTEQRDSAMYRCASSPNTGEYEKLFFGSGTQLSVL.

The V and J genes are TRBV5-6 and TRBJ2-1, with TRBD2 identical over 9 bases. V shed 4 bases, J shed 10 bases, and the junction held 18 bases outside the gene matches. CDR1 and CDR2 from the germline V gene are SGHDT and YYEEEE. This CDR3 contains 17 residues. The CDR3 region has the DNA TGTGCCAGCAGCCCCTCGGACTTAGCGGGAGTTAATAGGGAGCAGTTCTTC. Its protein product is CASSPSDLAGVNREQFF.

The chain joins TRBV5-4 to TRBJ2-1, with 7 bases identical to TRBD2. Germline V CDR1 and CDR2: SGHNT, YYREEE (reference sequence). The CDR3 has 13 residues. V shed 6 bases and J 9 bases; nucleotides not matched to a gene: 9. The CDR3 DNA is TGTGCCAGCACCCAGAATGGGAGGGGTGAGCAGTTCTTC. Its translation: CASTQNGRGEQFF.

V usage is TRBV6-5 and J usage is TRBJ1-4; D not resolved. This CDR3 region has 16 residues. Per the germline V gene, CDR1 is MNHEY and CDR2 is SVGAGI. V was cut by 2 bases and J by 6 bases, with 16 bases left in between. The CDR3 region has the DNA TGTGCCAGCAGTTACCTCTCTGGGCAGTTTGATGAAAAACTGTTTTTT. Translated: CASSYLSGQFDEKLFF.

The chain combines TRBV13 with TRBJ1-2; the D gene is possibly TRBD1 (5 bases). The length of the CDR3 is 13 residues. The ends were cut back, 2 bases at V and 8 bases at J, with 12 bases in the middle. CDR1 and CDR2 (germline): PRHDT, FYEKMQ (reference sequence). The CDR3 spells CASSLPGFGGYTF. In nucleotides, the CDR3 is TGTGCCAGCAGCTTACCAGGGTTCGGGGGCTACACCTTC.

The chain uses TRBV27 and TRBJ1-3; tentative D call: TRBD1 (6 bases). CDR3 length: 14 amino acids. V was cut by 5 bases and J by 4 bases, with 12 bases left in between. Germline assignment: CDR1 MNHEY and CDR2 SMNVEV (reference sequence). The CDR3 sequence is CASSRTVRGNTIYF. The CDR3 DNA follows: TGTGCCAGCAGTAGGACAGTGCGGGGAAACACCATATATTTT.

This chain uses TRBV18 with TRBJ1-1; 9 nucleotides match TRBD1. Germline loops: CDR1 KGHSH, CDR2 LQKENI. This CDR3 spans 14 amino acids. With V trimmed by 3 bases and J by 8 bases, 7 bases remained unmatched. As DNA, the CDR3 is TGTGCCAGCTCACCGATCGGACAGGGGTTGGAAGCTTTCTTT. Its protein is CASSPIGQGLEAFF.

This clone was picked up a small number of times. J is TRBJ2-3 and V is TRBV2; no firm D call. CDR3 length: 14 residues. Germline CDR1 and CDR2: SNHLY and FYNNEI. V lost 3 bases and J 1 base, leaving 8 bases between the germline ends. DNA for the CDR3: TGTGCCAGCAGTGACTCGGCCCGCACAGATACGCAGTATTTT. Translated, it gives CASSDSARTDTQYF.

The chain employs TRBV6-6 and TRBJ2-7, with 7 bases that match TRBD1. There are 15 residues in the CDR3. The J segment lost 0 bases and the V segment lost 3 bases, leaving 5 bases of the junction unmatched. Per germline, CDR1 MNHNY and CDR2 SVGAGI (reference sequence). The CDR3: CASSYGQDHSYEQYF. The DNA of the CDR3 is TGTGCCAGCAGTTATGGACAGGACCACTCCTACGAGCAGTACTTC.

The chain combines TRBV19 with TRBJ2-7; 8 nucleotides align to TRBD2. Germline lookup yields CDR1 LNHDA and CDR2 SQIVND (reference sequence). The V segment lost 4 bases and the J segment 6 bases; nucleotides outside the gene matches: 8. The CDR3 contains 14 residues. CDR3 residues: CASSTGLGLGEQYF. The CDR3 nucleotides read TGTGCCAGTAGTACGGGACTAGGTCTGGGCGAGCAGTACTTC.

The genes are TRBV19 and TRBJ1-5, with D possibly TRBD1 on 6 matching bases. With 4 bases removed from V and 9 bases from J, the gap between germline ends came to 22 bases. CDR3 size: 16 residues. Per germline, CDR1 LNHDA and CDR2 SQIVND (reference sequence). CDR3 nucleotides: TGTGCCAGTAGTAACCCGACAGGAAAGAATCTAAGGCCCCAGCATTTT. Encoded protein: CASSNPTGKNLRPQHF.